The 16 T cell receptor beta chains below come from one sample, sequenced in a study of T cells after yellow fever vaccination. TCRdb reanalysed the 5' RACE reads using MiXCR and keeps one entry per CDR3 protein. The data hold about 13,000 distinct CDR3 sequences, with about 5.3% observed a single time. The sequenced sample was PBMCs, either bulk or a sorted T-cell subset (CD4+, CD8+, memory, or dextramer-sorted; not recorded which), obtained 45 days after the yellow fever booster vaccination. These receptor sequences come from a man aged 30 to 45 who received the YFV17D yellow fever vaccine.

This clonotype was counted many times. CDR3 coding DNA: TGCAGTGCTATCGCATCGGGGAGTAGCTCCTACGAGCAGTACTTC. This sequence encodes CSAIASGSSSYEQYF. This chain joins TRBV20-1 and TRBJ2-7; a possible D gene is TRBD2 (5 bases). Germline V CDR1 and CDR2: DFQATT, SNEGSKA (reference sequence). The CDR3 runs to 15 residues. V lost 4 bases and J lost 0, with 16 bases in between.

The chain carries TRBV7-6 and TRBJ1-4; D not certain. V was trimmed by 2 bases and J by 5 bases, leaving 12 bases between them. The CDR3 loop spans 15 amino acids. Germline V CDR1 and CDR2: SGHVS, FNYEAQ. The CDR3, as DNA: TGTGCCAGCAGCTTACCGGGAGGAGGAAATGAAAAACTGTTTTTT. Translating gives CASSLPGGGNEKLFF.

This clonotype was counted ten times or more. The chain links TRBV5-1 to TRBJ2-7, with D possibly matching TRBD2 (5 bases). The CDR3 extends over 15 amino acids. CDR1 SGHRS and CDR2 YFSETQ come from the germline V gene. V lost 1 base and J 0 bases, leaving 11 bases between the germline ends. CDR3 protein: CASSLFGESSYEQYF. Written as DNA, the CDR3 is TGCGCCAGCAGCTTGTTTGGGGAGAGCTCCTACGAGCAGTACTTC.

This clonotype was seen many times. The chain employs TRBV20-1 and TRBJ2-1, with D perhaps matching TRBD1 (5 bases). Trimming removed 0 bases at V and 3 bases at J, with 9 bases between. CDR1 and CDR2 (germline): DFQATT, SNEGSKA (reference sequence). CDR3 size: 14 residues. CDR3 in DNA: TGCAGTGCTAGAGAAGCCAGGGACTACAATGAGCAGTTCTTC. Translating it yields CSAREARDYNEQFF.

Ten or more counts support this clonotype. CDR3 bases: TGTGCCAGCAGCTTGGGGGGTGCAGGTGAGCAGTTCTTC. This sequence encodes CASSLGGAGEQFF. The rearrangement uses TRBV5-6 and TRBJ2-1; D is unclear. Trimming removed 0 bases at V and 9 bases at J, with 10 bases between. The CDR3 is 13 residues long. Germline V gene lookup returns CDR1 SGHDT and CDR2 YYEEEE.

This clonotype has a count of ten or more. The chain has TRBV29-1 and TRBJ2-5; D unclear. Trimming took 5 bases from V and 2 from J, leaving 9 bases between them. In germline, CDR1 is SQVTM, CDR2 ANQGSEA. The length of the CDR3 is 12 residues. CDR3 nucleotide sequence: TGCAGCGTTCGCAGTTTACAAGAGACCCAGTACTTC. Amino acid sequence: CSVRSLQETQYF.

This clonotype was detected many times. The junction departs from the called germline gene at one end, perhaps through a read error. The chain is built from TRBV7-2 and TRBJ1-5, with D possibly being TRBD1 (5 bases). This CDR3 has 14 amino acids. Germline V lookup: CDR1 SGHTA, CDR2 FQGNSA. CDR3 amino acids: CASSLETGTQAQHF. The CDR3 DNA sequence: TGTGCCAGCAGCTTAGAAACGGGGACTCAGGCCCAGCATTTT.

The sample holds many counts of this clonotype. The chain uses TRBV9 and TRBJ2-1, with D hard to call. The germline V gene encodes CDR1 SGDLS and CDR2 YYNGEE. Trimming took 3 bases from V and 5 from J, leaving 9 bases between them. The CDR3 has 13 residues. The CDR3 loop is CASSARSHNEQFF. DNA of the CDR3: TGTGCCAGCAGCGCGAGATCCCACAATGAGCAGTTCTTC.

In regard to this clonotype: A read error may produce the germline difference seen at one junction end. The V and J genes are TRBV5-7 and TRBJ2-7; possible D gene TRBD2, 5 bases. TRBV5-7 is reported as an ORF; its role is uncertain. The CDR3 has 15 amino acids. The CDR3 loop reads CAISPGLAPSYEQYF. CDR3 nucleotides: TGTGCCATCAGCCCTGGACTGGCCCCCTCCTACGAGCAGTACTTC.

This clonotype came up many times. The rearrangement links TRBV7-8 to TRBJ1-1; D is ambiguous. CDR3 length: 14 residues. In germline, CDR1 is SGHVS, CDR2 FQNEAQ. Deletions cut 1 base from V and 2 bases from J, with 8 bases between. The CDR3 loop is CASSLVVDNTEAFF. The CDR3 DNA sequence: TGTGCCAGCAGCTTAGTCGTGGATAACACTGAAGCTTTCTTT.

This clonotype occurred many times. The chain recombines TRBV6-5 with TRBJ2-2; no reliable D call. Trimming took off 5 bases at V and 1 base at J, with 17 bases between the two ends. The CDR3 totals 17 residues. CDR1 and CDR2 (germline): MNHEY, SVGAGI. This CDR3 reads CASSTGLWDVNTGELFF. The CDR3 DNA reads as TGTGCCAGCAGTACCGGGTTATGGGATGTGAACACCGGGGAGCTGTTTTTT.

The sample holds many counts of this clonotype. CDR3 coding DNA: TGTGCCACCAGCAGAGGTCGCAGGGGGAATGAAAAACTGTTTTTT. This encodes CATSRGRRGNEKLFF. The chain employs TRBV15 and TRBJ1-4; 7 bases agree with TRBD1. The germline V gene has CDR1 LNHNV and CDR2 YYDKDF (reference sequence). V lost 1 base, J lost 5 bases, and 4 bases stayed unmatched. CDR3 length: 15 residues.

This clonotype showed up many times. The chain uses TRBV7-2 and TRBJ1-1, with D unresolved. Trimming shortened V by 4 bases and J by 3 bases, and 9 bases separated the two germline ends. CDR3 length equals 13 residues. CDR1 SGHTA and CDR2 FQGNSA come from the germline V gene. The CDR3 loop is CASSWVSDTEAFF. The CDR3 region has the DNA TGTGCCAGCAGCTGGGTCTCGGACACTGAAGCTTTCTTT.

This clonotype came up many times. CDR3 loop: CASTGQGGPPLHF. The CDR3 DNA reads TGTGCCAGCACGGGACAGGGAGGTCCACCCCTCCACTTT. This chain uses TRBV2 with TRBJ1-6; 9 bases are a match to TRBD1. The CDR3 spans 13 residues. After removal of 7 bases from V and 11 bases from J, the junction contained 6 bases not matched to a gene. Per germline, CDR1 SNHLY and CDR2 FYNNEI.

Ten or more counts support this clonotype. The chain combines TRBV29-1 with TRBJ2-5; D possibly uses TRBD1 or TRBD2 (6 bases each). Trimming took off 6 bases at V and 2 bases at J, with 19 bases between the two ends. Germline values: CDR1 SQVTM, CDR2 ANQGSEA. The CDR3 runs to 15 residues. The CDR3 spells CSVRDGGVEQETQYF. CDR3 sequence (DNA): TGCAGCGTAAGGGACGGGGGCGTAGAGCAAGAGACCCAGTACTTC.

This clonotype has only a few counts. This chain uses TRBV7-9 with TRBJ1-1; D perhaps matches TRBD1 (5 bases). V gave up 0 bases and J gave up 4 bases, with 12 bases separating them. This CDR3 spans 15 amino acids. Germline V gene data show CDR1 as SEHNR and CDR2 as FQNEAQ (reference sequence). The CDR3 nucleotides are TGTGCCAGCAGCTTAGCGGGGGACCGCGGCACTGAAGCTTTCTTT. Translating it yields CASSLAGDRGTEAFF.